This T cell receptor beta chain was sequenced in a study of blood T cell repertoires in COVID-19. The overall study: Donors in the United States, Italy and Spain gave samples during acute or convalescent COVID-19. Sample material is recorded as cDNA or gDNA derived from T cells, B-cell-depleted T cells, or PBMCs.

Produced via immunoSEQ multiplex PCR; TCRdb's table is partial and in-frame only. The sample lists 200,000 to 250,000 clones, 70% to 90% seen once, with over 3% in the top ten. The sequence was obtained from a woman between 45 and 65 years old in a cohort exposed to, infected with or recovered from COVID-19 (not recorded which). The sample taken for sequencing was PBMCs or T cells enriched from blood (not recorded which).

This chain's CDR3 is CASGSGTGGEKLFF. The CDR3 nucleotides read TGCGCCAGCGGATCCGGGACAGGGGGCGAAAAACTGTTTTTT. The chain uses TRBV5-1 and TRBJ1-4; TRBD1 matches 12 bases. Germline loops: CDR1 SGHRS, CDR2 YFSETQ. V lost 7 bases, J lost 8 bases, and 6 bases stayed unmatched. The CDR3 loop spans 14 amino acids.